Listed here are 30 T cell receptor beta chains from one sample, sequenced in a study of shared clonotypes between healthy human individuals. This table comes from immunoSEQ multiplex PCR, and its TCRdb copy is limited to in-frame clones, with some not included. The sample lists 2,100,000 or so clones; roughly 95% were seen once. Sequenced input: naive CD4+ T cells sorted from blood. Subset: CD45RA+ positively selected. The receptor source for this set is a man aged 18 to 29 in good health.

The table lists this clone with a count of one. This chain uses TRBV18 with TRBJ1-3; the D gene is possibly TRBD1 (6 bases). This CDR3 is 15 amino acids long. V lost 6 bases and J lost 0, with 12 bases in between. The germline V gene has CDR1 KGHSH and CDR2 LQKENI. Here the CDR3 reads CASSDSFYSGNTIYF. CDR3 nucleotide sequence: TGTGCCAGCTCGGACAGTTTTTACTCTGGAAACACCATATATTTT.

V and J are TRBV29-1 and TRBJ2-5, with D unresolved. With 5 bases removed from V and 3 bases from J, the gap between germline ends came to 7 bases. This CDR3 is built from 11 residues. The germline CDR1 and CDR2 sequences are SQVTM and ANQGSEA. The CDR3 here is CSVQRKETQYF. Written as DNA, the CDR3 is TGCAGCGTTCAGCGCAAAGAGACCCAGTACTTC. The full variable domain, with the rest looked up from reference TRBV29-1 and TRBJ2-5, is SAVISQKPSRDICQRGTSLTIQCQVDSQVTMMFWYRQQPGQSLTLIATANQGSEATYESGFVIDKFPISRPNLTFSTLTVSNMSPEDSSIYLCSVQRKETQYFGPGTRLLVL.

The CDR3 is CASTPGQLSSYNEQFF. The CDR3 DNA follows: TGCGCCAGCACACCGGGCCAACTTAGCTCCTACAATGAGCAGTTCTTC. J is TRBJ2-1 and V is TRBV5-1; D call uncertain. Trimming removed 6 bases at V and 0 bases at J, with 16 bases between. This CDR3 spans 16 amino acids. Germline V gene sequence: CDR1 SGHRS, CDR2 YFSETQ.

The rearrangement uses TRBV19 and TRBJ2-1, with a possible D match to TRBD2 (5 bases). V was trimmed by 5 bases and J by 6 bases, leaving 14 bases between them. Germline CDR1 and CDR2: LNHDA and SQIVND (reference sequence). The CDR3 totals 14 residues. CDR3 bases: TGTGCCAGTAGTGCGGACTGGTGGGCCAATGAGCAGTTCTTC. As protein: CASSADWWANEQFF.

With regard to this clone: The same CDR3 can be traced to other DNA sequences in this sample. The chain uses TRBV5-1 and TRBJ2-1; TRBD1 might be the D (6 bases). The germline gives CDR1 SGHRS, CDR2 YFSETQ. The CDR3 is made up of 12 amino acids. Trimming cost V 4 bases and J 6 bases, with 8 bases left between them. For the CDR3, the DNA is TGCGCCAGCAGCCTAGGGGGCAATGAGCAGTTCTTC. It yields the protein CASSLGGNEQFF.

The chain is built from TRBV5-1 and TRBJ1-2; D unresolved. V lost 1 base and J lost 2, with 9 bases in between. Germline V gene data show CDR1 as SGHRS and CDR2 as YFSETQ. The CDR3 sequence is 14 residues long. This chain's CDR3 is CASSLLTENYGYTF. CDR3 sequence (DNA): TGCGCCAGCAGCTTGTTGACTGAAAACTATGGCTACACCTTC.

The chain has TRBV18 and TRBJ2-3; 13 bases align to TRBD2. Germline assignment: CDR1 KGHSH and CDR2 LQKENI. V trimming: 0 bases; J trimming: 0 bases; junction bases outside the gene matches: 9. The CDR3 is 20 residues long. Here the CDR3 DNA reads TGTGCCAGCTCACCACCGAGGACTAGCGGGAGCCTTACTAGCACAGATACGCAGTATTTT. Amino acids: CASSPPRTSGSLTSTDTQYF.

The CDR3 DNA is TGCAGCGCTCGACTAGCGGGAGCTGGAGGGGAGCTGTTTTTT. Protein product: CSARLAGAGGELFF. This sequence joins TRBV29-1 and TRBJ2-2; 12 bases map to TRBD2. Germline loops: CDR1 SQVTM, CDR2 ANQGSEA. V was clipped by 7 bases and J by 8 bases; unmatched bases: 8. This CDR3 is built from 14 residues.

This sequence joins TRBV7-2 and TRBJ1-4; TRBD1 might be the D (5 bases). The V and J ends lost 5 bases and 8 bases respectively, with 12 bases between them. Germline values: CDR1 SGHTA, CDR2 FQGNSA. The CDR3 totals 13 residues. This chain's CDR3 is CASSLGAREKLFF. CDR3 DNA sequence: TGTGCCAGCAGCCTCGGGGCTCGAGAAAAACTGTTTTTT.

The chain recombines TRBV11-2 with TRBJ1-2; 8 bases map to TRBD1. V lost 5 bases and J lost 10; bases outside the gene matches: 6. Germline lookup yields CDR1 SGHAT and CDR2 FQNNGV. The CDR3 has 12 residues. The CDR3: CASSPRQGIYTF. CDR3 nucleotides: TGTGCCAGCAGCCCCAGACAGGGGATCTACACCTTC.

The CDR3 DNA sequence: TGTGCCAGCAGGGCTCGGACGCCTAATGAGCAGTTCTTC. This gives the protein CASRARTPNEQFF. This rearrangement joins TRBV6-1 to TRBJ2-1; no definite D call. Germline CDR1 reads MNHNS; CDR2 reads SASEGT. V was clipped by 6 bases and J by 7 bases, with 13 bases between them. The CDR3 is 13 residues long.

V gene TRBV6-5 combines with J gene TRBJ2-7; D gene unclear. The CDR3 has 11 amino acids. Between the trimmed V and J ends, which lost 5 bases and 5 bases, there was a span of 7 bases. Germline CDR1 and CDR2: MNHEY and SVGAGI. The CDR3 loop is CASSPRHEQYF. The CDR3 DNA sequence: TGTGCCAGCAGTCCGCGACACGAGCAGTACTTC.

The rearrangement joins TRBV2 to TRBJ2-2; D uncertain. The V gene lost 3 bases and the J gene lost 4 bases, with 9 bases spanning the gap. The V gene's germline CDR1 is SNHLY and CDR2 FYNNEI. The CDR3 extends over 14 amino acids. CDR3 in DNA: TGTGCCAGCAGTGAGATAAGGAGCACCGGGGAGCTGTTTTTT. Amino acids: CASSEIRSTGELFF.

The chain has TRBV18 and TRBJ2-2; 8 bases align to TRBD2. CDR3 length equals 16 residues. J gave up 1 base and V 2 bases, and 3 bases lay outside the gene matches. Germline CDR1 and CDR2: KGHSH and LQKENI. The CDR3 DNA is TGTGCCAGCTCACCAAGCGGGGGCCTGAACACCGGGGAGCTGTTTTTT. Translation: CASSPSGGLNTGELFF.

The chain links TRBV18 to TRBJ2-5; a weak D match, TRBD1 (6 bases). CDR1 and CDR2 (germline): KGHSH, LQKENI. The CDR3 consists of 13 residues. Trimming took 4 bases from V and 2 from J, leaving 8 bases between them. CDR3 protein: CASSQDSQETQYF. The CDR3, as DNA: TGTGCCAGCTCACAGGACAGTCAAGAGACCCAGTACTTC.

The J gene is TRBJ1-2, the V gene TRBV20-1, with D possibly being TRBD1 (5 bases). This CDR3 contains 11 residues. Per the germline V gene, CDR1 is DFQATT and CDR2 is SNEGSKA (reference sequence). Trimming stripped 2 bases from V and 7 bases from J, with 8 bases between. The chain's CDR3 is CSARHRRGYTF. CDR3 coding DNA: TGCAGTGCTAGACACAGGCGTGGCTACACCTTC.

The CDR3 loop is CAWSVGLVDSYNSPLHF. The CDR3 bases are TGTGCCTGGAGTGTAGGACTTGTTGACTCCTATAATTCACCCCTCCACTTT. The rearrangement links TRBV30 to TRBJ1-6; no clear D. V was clipped by 0 bases and J by 0 bases, with 12 bases between them. This CDR3 spans 17 amino acids. Germline V gene lookup returns CDR1 GTSNPN and CDR2 SVGIG (reference sequence).

The J gene is TRBJ2-1, the V gene TRBV5-6, with 10 bases fitting TRBD2. V shed 0 bases and J 4 bases; nucleotides not matched to a gene: 7. CDR3 length: 17 residues. Per germline, CDR1 SGHDT and CDR2 YYEEEE. CDR3 amino acids: CASSLGLAGGPYNEQFF. The CDR3 region has the DNA TGTGCCAGCAGCTTGGGGTTAGCGGGGGGCCCATACAATGAGCAGTTCTTC.

The chain is built from TRBV25-1 and TRBJ1-2; D is unresolved. Germline V CDR1 and CDR2: MGHDK, SYGVNS. The CDR3 totals 14 residues. Trimming removed 1 base from V and 7 bases from J, with 13 bases in between. CDR3 sequence: CASSESGAMTGYTF. The CDR3 DNA sequence: TGTGCCAGCAGTGAATCCGGCGCCATGACTGGCTACACCTTC.

The V gene is TRBV28, the J gene TRBJ2-7; D gene unclear. Germline V lookup: CDR1 MDHEN, CDR2 SYDVKM. The CDR3 is 15 residues long. The V and J ends lost 7 bases and 1 base respectively, with 17 bases between them. The CDR3 is CASTSFRVNSYEQYF. The DNA for the CDR3 is TGTGCCAGCACCAGTTTCCGGGTTAATTCCTACGAGCAGTACTTC.

The chain links TRBV5-1 to TRBJ2-3, with 12 bases that match TRBD2. The CDR3 totals 16 residues. Germline trimming cut 5 bases from V and 4 bases from J; bases unmatched to any gene: 8. Per the germline V gene, CDR1 is SGHRS and CDR2 is YFSETQ. The CDR3 bases are TGCGCCAGCAGGGCTAGCGGGGGGGCCGGAGCAGATACGCAGTATTTT. It encodes CASRASGGAGADTQYF.

The rearrangement uses TRBV7-6 and TRBJ1-3; D gene ambiguous. Trimming removed 5 bases at V and 4 bases at J, with 9 bases between. Germline assignment: CDR1 SGHVS and CDR2 FNYEAQ. This CDR3 comprises 13 residues. The CDR3 coding sequence is TGTGCCAGCAGCCGGCCTGCCGGAAACACCATATATTTT. As protein: CASSRPAGNTIYF.

The sample holds one count of this clone. The chain has TRBV4-3 and TRBJ2-5, with a weak D call TRBD1 (6 bases). The DNA end lines up better with TRBJ2-7; the J call may be wrong. There are 15 residues in the CDR3. The germline gives CDR1 LGHNA, CDR2 YSLEER. The CDR3 DNA reads as TGCGCCAGCAGCCAGGAGCCAGGGGCCCCCTACGAGCAGTACTTC. Residues: CASSQEPGAPYEQYF.

This chain uses TRBV7-9 with TRBJ2-5; D is perhaps TRBD1 (5 bases). The CDR3 is 15 amino acids. Per germline, CDR1 SEHNR and CDR2 FQNEAQ (reference sequence). The ends were cut back, 5 bases at V and 1 base at J, with 14 bases in the middle. In DNA form, the CDR3 reads TGTGCCAGCAGCACTAACTACAGGTCCCAAGAGACCCAGTACTTC. Translating it yields CASSTNYRSQETQYF.

This rearrangement joins TRBV2 to TRBJ1-6; no clear D gene. CDR1 and CDR2 (germline): SNHLY, FYNNEI. The V and J ends lost 4 bases and 9 bases respectively, with 16 bases between them. There are 15 residues in the CDR3. For the CDR3, the DNA is TGTGCCAGCAGTGGGGTTGAAGGGTTTGGTTCACCCCTCCACTTT. The encoded protein is CASSGVEGFGSPLHF.

The chain has TRBV11-2 and TRBJ1-4; no reliable D call. The CDR3 has 14 residues. The germline V and J ends were trimmed by 2 bases and 0 bases, with 4 bases remaining between them. Germline V gene data show CDR1 as SGHAT and CDR2 as FQNNGV. CDR3 sequence reads: CASSLQATNEKLFF. The CDR3, as DNA: TGTGCCAGCAGCTTACAGGCAACTAATGAAAAACTGTTTTTT.

V is TRBV30 and J is TRBJ1-4; D may be TRBD1 (6 bases). The CDR3 consists of 14 residues. Trimming pared 2 bases from V and 8 bases from J, leaving 15 bases between. Germline assignment: CDR1 GTSNPN and CDR2 SVGIG (reference sequence). CDR3 nucleotides: TGTGCCTGGAGTATTGGGGGCCGACGGGAAAAACTGTTTTTT. Protein: CAWSIGGRREKLFF.

The J gene is TRBJ2-3, the V gene TRBV15; 8 bases fit TRBD2. Germline trimming cut 6 bases from V and 2 bases from J; bases unmatched to any gene: 10. The germline V gene encodes CDR1 LNHNV and CDR2 YYDKDF (reference sequence). The CDR3 totals 16 residues. The CDR3 sequence is CATRSGLAQFTDTQYF. CDR3 coding DNA: TGTGCCACCAGAAGCGGACTAGCACAGTTCACAGATACGCAGTATTTT. Full variable domain (missing parts from reference TRBV15 and TRBJ2-3): DAMVIQNPRYQVTQFGKPVTLSCSQTLNHNVMYWYQQKSSQAPKLLFHYYDKDFNNEADTPDNFQSRRPNTSFCFLDIRSPGLGDTAMYLCATRSGLAQFTDTQYFGPGTRLTVL.

The rearrangement joins TRBV5-4 to TRBJ2-3; TRBD2 agrees at 13 bases. CDR1 is SGHNT and CDR2 is YYREEE in the germline V gene (reference sequence). CDR3 length equals 17 residues. V shed 0 bases, J shed 1 base, and the junction held 2 bases outside the gene matches. This CDR3 reads CASSLGTSGGRTDTQYF. The CDR3 nucleotides are TGTGCCAGCAGCTTGGGGACTAGCGGGGGACGCACAGATACGCAGTATTTT.

V is TRBV4-1 and J is TRBJ2-5; 10 bases agree with TRBD1. From germline, CDR1 is MGHRA and CDR2 YSYEKL. J was trimmed by 3 bases and V by 3 bases; bases with no gene match: 4. The CDR3 covers 15 residues. CDR3: CASSQRTGGEETQYF. CDR3 sequence (DNA): TGCGCCAGCAGCCAGAGGACAGGGGGGGAAGAGACCCAGTACTTC.